Listed below are T cell receptor beta chains from one sample, sequenced in a study of regulatory T cells in long-lasting Graves disease. TCRdb itself ran the multiplex PCR reads through MiXCR, one entry per CDR3 protein. Among 400,000 to 550,000 distinct CDR3 sequences listed, just under 15% were seen once. The same sample was also studied in work on T cells in Graves' hyperthyroidism and ophthalmopathy.

The sequencing here drew on peripheral blood mononuclear cells (PBMCs), taken at new diagnosis, from a patient treated with antithyroid drugs. Receptors were obtained from a young woman with Graves disease. The conserved cysteine and the conserved F or W are not part of the CDR3 here. Fields, in order: J gene, V gene, D gene, CDR3 protein. D genes are given only for firm matches.

j_call: TRBJ2-1
v_call: TRBV20-1
d_call: TRBD1
cdr3_aa: SARESDRVGEQF

j_call: TRBJ1-5
v_call: TRBV2
d_call: NA
cdr3_aa: ASSPGDRTNQPQH

j_call: TRBJ2-7
v_call: TRBV25-1
d_call: NA
cdr3_aa: ASRLASEQY

j_call: TRBJ1-5
v_call: TRBV6-2/TRBV6-3
d_call: TRBD1
cdr3_aa: ASSEWAGGLNQPQH

j_call: TRBJ2-1
v_call: TRBV6-2/TRBV6-3
d_call: NA
cdr3_aa: ASSYSGNGENEQF

j_call: TRBJ1-1
v_call: TRBV12-5
d_call: NA
cdr3_aa: ASGFEGAEAF

j_call: TRBJ1-6
v_call: TRBV27
d_call: NA
cdr3_aa: ASSFGNSPLH

j_call: TRBJ1-6
v_call: TRBV2
d_call: NA
cdr3_aa: ASRGDRINSPLH

j_call: TRBJ2-2
v_call: TRBV28
d_call: NA
cdr3_aa: ASSLRRVNTGELF

j_call: TRBJ2-1
v_call: TRBV7-3
d_call: NA
cdr3_aa: ASSLGGSNEQL

j_call: TRBJ2-3
v_call: TRBV20-1
d_call: NA
cdr3_aa: SASTTALLTDTQY

j_call: TRBJ1-1
v_call: TRBV5-1
d_call: NA
cdr3_aa: ASSLASQGTEAF

j_call: TRBJ2-1
v_call: TRBV6-1
d_call: TRBD2
cdr3_aa: ASREGGRARNEQF

j_call: TRBJ2-7
v_call: TRBV28
d_call: TRBD2
cdr3_aa: ASFRGLHEQY

j_call: TRBJ2-5
v_call: TRBV24-1
d_call: NA
cdr3_aa: ATPVGETQY

j_call: TRBJ2-5
v_call: TRBV10-1
d_call: NA
cdr3_aa: ASSESKQGLETQY

j_call: TRBJ2-2
v_call: TRBV7-9
d_call: NA
cdr3_aa: ASSQSSERTGELF

j_call: TRBJ2-1
v_call: TRBV14
d_call: NA
cdr3_aa: ASSRTLVYNEQF

j_call: TRBJ2-3
v_call: TRBV10-3
d_call: NA
cdr3_aa: AISTQGTDTQY

j_call: TRBJ2-7
v_call: TRBV7-3
d_call: TRBD2
cdr3_aa: ASSPGLAPGEQY

j_call: TRBJ2-2
v_call: TRBV18
d_call: TRBD2
cdr3_aa: ASSPQELAGQTGELF

j_call: TRBJ2-3
v_call: TRBV7-9
d_call: TRBD2
cdr3_aa: ASSLAPSGRADTQY

j_call: TRBJ1-3
v_call: TRBV12-3/TRBV12-4
d_call: NA
cdr3_aa: ASSVGGDSGNTIY

j_call: TRBJ1-5
v_call: TRBV24-1
d_call: NA
cdr3_aa: ATSPRGGQPQH

j_call: TRBJ2-7
v_call: TRBV6-9
d_call: NA
cdr3_aa: ASSYSRGPDEQY

j_call: TRBJ2-7
v_call: TRBV24-1
d_call: TRBD1
cdr3_aa: ATSDASGGAYEQY

j_call: TRBJ2-7
v_call: TRBV14
d_call: NA
cdr3_aa: ASSQTAPGPYEQY